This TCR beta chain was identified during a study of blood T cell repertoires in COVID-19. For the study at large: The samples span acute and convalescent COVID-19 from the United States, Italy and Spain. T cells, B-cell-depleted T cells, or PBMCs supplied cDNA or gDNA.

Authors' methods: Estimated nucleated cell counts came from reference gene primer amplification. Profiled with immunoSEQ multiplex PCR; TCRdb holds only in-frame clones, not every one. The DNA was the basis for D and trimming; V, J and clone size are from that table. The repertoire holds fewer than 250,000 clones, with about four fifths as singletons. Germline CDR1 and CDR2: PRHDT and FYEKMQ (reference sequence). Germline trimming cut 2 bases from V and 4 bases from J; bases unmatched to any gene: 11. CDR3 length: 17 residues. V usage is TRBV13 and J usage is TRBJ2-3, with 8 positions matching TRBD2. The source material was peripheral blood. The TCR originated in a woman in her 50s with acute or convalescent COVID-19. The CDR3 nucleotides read TGTGCCAGCAGCTTACCGCCGGGGACTAGTAATGCAGATACGCAGTATTTT. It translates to CASSLPPGTSNADTQYF.